This T cell receptor (beta chain) appears in the sequencing data of a study of CD8 T cells in Susac syndrome. With random hexamers, roughly 0.45 to 1 ug RNA was reverse transcribed. Amplification of TCR beta CDR3 was carried out by immunoSEQ multiplex PCR, which covered 54 Vbeta and 13 Jbeta segments. TCRdb used MiXCR to reprocess the immunoSEQ multiplex PCR reads, holding one entry per CDR3 protein. The table lists roughly 130,000 distinct CDR3 sequences, 85% to 95% of them singletons. CD8+ and CD4+ blood T cells underwent TCR beta sequencing. The patients with Susac syndrome were individuals who fulfilled the recently defined diagnostic criteria for disease that was either definite or probable. Both CD4+ and CD8+ T cells were negatively isolated, and TEMRA cells underwent FACS enrichment. Sample: CD8+ T cells from PBMCs. This sequence originates from a human donor with Susac syndrome.

CDR3 in DNA: TGTGCCAGCAGTCTGGACAGCGATTATGGCTACACCTTC. Amino acids: CASSLDSDYGYTF. This chain uses TRBV7-6 with TRBJ1-2; TRBD1 might be the D (6 bases). CDR3 size: 13 residues. Per the germline V gene, CDR1 is SGHVS and CDR2 is FNYEAQ. The V end was cut by 6 bases, the J end by 5 bases, with 13 bases between.